The next 30 T cell receptor beta chains were all read from a single sample in a study of blood T cell repertoires in COVID-19. TCRdb's copy holds only in-frame clones and misses some; the assay was immunoSEQ multiplex PCR. The sample shows roughly 20,000 clones, 91% of them seen only once. Sequencing input: peripheral blood. The receptors derive from an older man with active COVID-19.

The chain joins TRBV9 to TRBJ2-1; weak D call: TRBD2 (5 bases). Germline values: CDR1 SGDLS, CDR2 YYNGEE. Trimming cost V 4 bases and J 10 bases, with 15 bases left between them. The CDR3 loop spans 13 amino acids. CDR3 nucleotide sequence: TGTGCCAGCAGCCCCGAGGTGGGCGGGGAGCAGTTCTTC. Its translation: CASSPEVGGEQFF.

The chain has TRBV6-5 and TRBJ1-1; D remains unclear. Germline CDR1 is MNHEY and CDR2 is SVGAGI. The CDR3 is made up of 14 amino acids. The V end was cut by 2 bases, the J end by 5 bases, with 12 bases between. The CDR3 coding sequence is TGTGCCAGCAGTTACACCCGGGGAAGGACTGAAGCTTTCTTT. Its translation is CASSYTRGRTEAFF.

The genes are TRBV2 and TRBJ2-7; 8 bases fit TRBD2. The CDR3 spans 16 residues. Germline CDR1 and CDR2: SNHLY and FYNNEI. The junction had 15 bases not matched to a gene; V was cut back by 5 bases and J by 6 bases. CDR3: CASSSLFSGAVSEQYF. CDR3 DNA: TGTGCCAGCAGTAGCTTGTTTAGCGGGGCAGTTTCCGAGCAGTACTTC.

This sequence joins TRBV5-1 and TRBJ2-7, with 14 bases that match TRBD2. The CDR3 is made up of 18 amino acids. Trimming removed 2 bases from V and 0 bases from J; junction bases left unmatched: 7. The germline V gene encodes CDR1 SGHRS and CDR2 YFSETQ. CDR3 coding DNA: TGCGCCAGCAGCTTTTCCGGGACTAGCGGGGGCTACTCCTACGAGCAGTACTTC. As protein: CASSFSGTSGGYSYEQYF.

This clone was counted once. The chain has TRBV19 and TRBJ1-3; D ambiguous. This CDR3 has 16 amino acids. Deletions cut 3 bases from V and 2 bases from J, with 14 bases between. In germline, CDR1 is LNHDA, CDR2 SQIVND (reference sequence). CDR3 coding DNA: TGTGCCAGTAGTATGTTGCGCGGCTACGCTGGAAACACCATATATTTT. This sequence encodes CASSMLRGYAGNTIYF.

A single count supports this clone. The rearrangement links TRBV12-2 to TRBJ2-7; TRBD2, the D gene given by the table, was not confirmed from the DNA. TRBV12-2 is reported as a pseudogene. This CDR3 has 14 residues. The CDR3 DNA reads as TGTGCAAGAACCGGGACTGGGGAGTCCTACGAGCAGTACTTC. Protein sequence: CARTGTGESYEQYF.

V usage is TRBV19 and J usage is TRBJ2-7; no clear D gene. Germline V gives CDR1 LNHDA, CDR2 SQIVND (reference sequence). V was pared by 6 bases and J by 6 bases, with 9 bases between. This CDR3 is built from 11 residues. The CDR3 sequence is CASSHGVEQYF. The CDR3 DNA reads as TGTGCCAGTAGCCACGGTGTCGAGCAGTACTTC.

This clone was seen a few times. V and J are TRBV5-1 and TRBJ2-3, with a tentative D call TRBD2 (6 bases). Deletions cut 4 bases from V and 1 base from J, with 13 bases between. CDR3 size: 15 residues. CDR1 and CDR2 from the germline V gene are SGHRS and YFSETQ. The CDR3 region has the DNA TGCGCCAGCAGCCACGGGAGTACCGGCACAGATACGCAGTATTTT. This gives the protein CASSHGSTGTDTQYF.

This clone was counted only a few times. The rearrangement joins TRBV11-3 to TRBJ2-2, with D perhaps TRBD1 (5 bases). This CDR3 spans 17 amino acids. Germline V gene sequence: CDR1 SGHNT, CDR2 YENEEA. The V and J ends lost 5 bases and 3 bases respectively, with 19 bases between them. CDR3 loop: CASSLSATLGDTGELFF. The CDR3 DNA reads as TGTGCCAGCAGCCTTTCTGCCACGCTAGGGGACACCGGGGAGCTGTTTTTT.

This clone was seen just once. The chain recombines TRBV6-5 with TRBJ2-4; 9 bases agree with TRBD1. V lost 0 bases and J lost 9; bases outside the gene matches: 3. This CDR3 has 14 amino acids. Per the germline V gene, CDR1 is MNHEY and CDR2 is SVGAGI. For the CDR3, the DNA is TGTGCCAGCAGTTACTCGACAGGGGGAGTCATTCAGTACTTC. It yields the protein CASSYSTGGVIQYF.

The chain carries TRBV5-6 and TRBJ2-7; 12 positions agree with TRBD2. This CDR3 region has 15 residues. V was clipped by 0 bases and J by 6 bases; unmatched bases: 4. In germline, CDR1 is SGHDT, CDR2 YYEEEE. The CDR3 loop is CASSLGGLAGGEQYF. The CDR3 DNA is TGTGCCAGCAGCTTGGGGGGACTAGCGGGCGGCGAGCAGTACTTC.

The chain has TRBV12-3 or TRBV12-4 and TRBJ2-7; D possibly corresponds to TRBD2 (5 bases). The CDR3 sequence is 13 residues long. The ends were cut back, 0 bases at V and 6 bases at J, with 9 bases in the middle. CDR3 sequence: CASSLAGVGEQYF. CDR3 coding DNA: TGTGCCAGCAGTTTAGCGGGAGTCGGCGAGCAGTACTTC.

There are a few counts of this clone. This chain connects TRBV4-1 to TRBJ2-7, with a tentative D call TRBD1 (5 bases). Germline CDR1 and CDR2: MGHRA and YSYEKL. CDR3 length: 15 amino acids. Trimming cost V 2 bases and J 0 bases, with 11 bases left between them. This chain's CDR3 is CASSQKDTLSYEQYF. The CDR3 nucleotides read TGCGCCAGCAGCCAAAAGGACACCCTCTCCTACGAGCAGTACTTC.

Here the CDR3 DNA reads TGTGCCAGCAGTTTTATCCCCGGGGGTAATCAGCCCCAGCATTTT. Amino acids: CASSFIPGGNQPQHF. V gene TRBV28 combines with J gene TRBJ1-5; the D gene is possibly TRBD1 (5 bases). Germline V CDR1 and CDR2: MDHEN, SYDVKM. The CDR3 is 15 residues long. Trimming shortened V by 3 bases and J by 4 bases, and 13 bases separated the two germline ends.

This chain links TRBV24-1 with TRBJ2-5; 11 nucleotides agree with TRBD1. CDR3 length: 16 amino acids. Germline V gene lookup returns CDR1 KGHDR and CDR2 SFDVKD. With V trimmed by 3 bases and J by 4 bases, 6 bases remained unmatched. CDR3 DNA sequence: TGTGCCACCAGTGATCCCGGACAGGGGGCGGGAGAGACCCAGTACTTC. Encoded protein: CATSDPGQGAGETQYF.

The chain carries TRBV6-6 and TRBJ2-2, with TRBD1 matching 9 bases. CDR3 length: 14 residues. Germline loops: CDR1 MNHNY, CDR2 SVGAGI (reference sequence). The V gene end was trimmed by 6 bases and the J gene end by 4 bases; junction bases not matched to a gene: 3. CDR3 sequence: CASRGTGSTGELFF. The CDR3 DNA reads as TGTGCCAGCAGGGGGACAGGGAGCACCGGGGAGCTGTTTTTT.

The chain joins TRBV24-1 to TRBJ2-3, with 8 nucleotides matching TRBD2. Losses at the gene ends were 6 bases for V and 4 bases for J; bases not matched to a gene: 8. Germline values: CDR1 KGHDR, CDR2 SFDVKD. This CDR3 is built from 15 residues. The CDR3 DNA is TGTGCCACCAGTCCCCTAGCGGGTGAATCAGATACGCAGTATTTT. It translates to CATSPLAGESDTQYF.

The chain carries TRBV2 and TRBJ2-7; D is uncertain. CDR3 length: 12 residues. From germline, CDR1 is SNHLY and CDR2 FYNNEI. Trimming removed 4 bases from V and 1 base from J, with 5 bases in between. CDR3 nucleotide sequence: TGTGCCAGCAGTGTAGAATCCTACGAGCAGTACTTC. Translation gives CASSVESYEQYF.

The gene calls are TRBV2 and TRBJ2-4; D unclear. The CDR3 totals 16 residues. Trimming removed 0 bases at V and 7 bases at J, with 16 bases between. CDR1 is SNHLY, CDR2 FYNNEI, per germline. This chain's CDR3 is CASSEALLTFRNIQYF. CDR3 bases: TGTGCCAGCAGTGAAGCGCTTCTGACATTTAGGAACATTCAGTACTTC.

The chain couples TRBV5-6 to TRBJ2-5; a weak D match, TRBD1 (6 bases). Germline V gene lookup returns CDR1 SGHDT and CDR2 YYEEEE. Between the trimmed V and J ends, which lost 6 bases and 4 bases, there was a span of 13 bases. The CDR3 sequence is 13 residues long. The CDR3 protein is CASTRGTRETQYF. Written as DNA, the CDR3 is TGTGCCAGCACAAGGGGGACGCGAGAGACCCAGTACTTC.

This chain links TRBV6-5 with TRBJ2-7, with TRBD2 as a possible D gene (5 bases). CDR1 and CDR2 from the germline V gene are MNHEY and SVGAGI. The CDR3 sequence is 16 residues long. V was clipped by 0 bases and J by 4 bases, with 16 bases between them. CDR3 in amino acids: CASSYSAPTTVYEQYF. The CDR3 bases are TGTGCCAGCAGTTACTCTGCACCGACTACGGTATACGAGCAGTACTTC.

The J gene is TRBJ1-1, the V gene TRBV27; 11 nucleotides align to TRBD1. Germline V gives CDR1 MNHEY, CDR2 SMNVEV (reference sequence). V lost 4 bases to trimming and J lost 1 base; unmatched junction nucleotides: 5. The CDR3 is 16 residues long. CDR3 sequence reads: CASSSDRGRGNTEAFF. The CDR3 nucleotides are TGTGCCAGCAGTTCGGACAGGGGGCGCGGGAACACTGAAGCTTTCTTT.

The J gene is TRBJ2-1, the V gene TRBV12-3 or TRBV12-4, with TRBD2 as a possible D gene (5 bases). The V gene lost 6 bases and the J gene lost 10 bases, with 16 bases spanning the gap. This CDR3 is built from 13 residues. CDR3 DNA sequence: TGTGCCAGCAGCCGGCAGGAGAAGCGGGAGCAGTTCTTC. Translated, it gives CASSRQEKREQFF.

With regard to this clone: One end of the junction is discordant with germline, which a read error may explain. CDR3 sequence reads: CASSSGIYDYTF. The CDR3 DNA reads as TGTGCCAGCAGTTCCGGGATCTATGACTACACCTTC. V gene TRBV12-3 or TRBV12-4 combines with J gene TRBJ1-2; D gene uncertain. This CDR3 has 12 amino acids.

V and J are TRBV4-3 and TRBJ2-1; TRBD2 agrees at 10 bases. The germline gives CDR1 LGHNA, CDR2 YSLEER. V lost 3 bases, J lost 5 bases, and 7 bases stayed unmatched. This CDR3 spans 16 amino acids. CDR3 sequence reads: CASSQGSGRAHNEQFF. The DNA of the CDR3 is TGCGCCAGCAGCCAGGGAAGCGGGAGGGCCCACAATGAGCAGTTCTTC.

This clone was picked up a small number of times. The chain links TRBV4-2 to TRBJ1-1; D unresolved. V was trimmed by 1 base and J by 7 bases, leaving 10 bases between them. Germline V gene data show CDR1 as LGHNA and CDR2 as YNFKEQ. The CDR3 is 13 amino acids. DNA of the CDR3: TGTGCCAGCAGCCAAGCCCTATACGGTGAAGCTTTCTTT. Residues: CASSQALYGEAFF.

The chain has TRBV6-5 and TRBJ2-2; 8 nucleotides agree with TRBD1. The V gene end was trimmed by 6 bases and the J gene end by 6 bases; junction bases not matched to a gene: 6. Germline V gene lookup returns CDR1 MNHEY and CDR2 SVGAGI. This CDR3 region has 14 residues. The CDR3 DNA follows: TGTGCCAGCAGCCGTGACAGGGGCGCCGGGGAGCTGTTTTTT. Translated: CASSRDRGAGELFF.

This chain uses TRBV7-9 with TRBJ2-5; 11 bases map to TRBD2. This CDR3 contains 16 residues. Germline V gene sequence: CDR1 SEHNR, CDR2 FQNEAQ (reference sequence). The V segment lost 5 bases and the J segment 0 bases; nucleotides outside the gene matches: 5. CDR3 loop: CASSPTSGGYQETQYF. The DNA for the CDR3 is TGTGCCAGCAGCCCTACTAGCGGGGGATACCAAGAGACCCAGTACTTC.

The CDR3 region is CASSQDLRVEEGNEQFF. In DNA form, the CDR3 reads TGCGCCAGCAGCCAAGATCTAAGGGTCGAAGAGGGCAATGAGCAGTTCTTC. V usage is TRBV4-3 and J usage is TRBJ2-1; D is possibly TRBD2 (5 bases). Trimming took off 0 bases at V and 6 bases at J, with 18 bases between the two ends. This CDR3 comprises 17 residues. Per the germline V gene, CDR1 is LGHNA and CDR2 is YSLEER.

The chain couples TRBV5-1 to TRBJ1-2; tentative D call: TRBD1 (6 bases). Trimming cost V 4 bases and J 5 bases, with 15 bases left between them. The CDR3 contains 14 residues. Germline assignment: CDR1 SGHRS and CDR2 YFSETQ. The CDR3 region is CASSPPGQTYGYTF. The CDR3 region has the DNA TGCGCCAGCAGCCCCCCGGGACAAACATATGGCTACACCTTC.